These 27 T cell receptor beta chains were all obtained from the same sample, sequenced in a study of early T cells in non-severe SARS-CoV-2 infection. TCRdb recomputed calls from the 5' RACE reads with MiXCR, one row per CDR3 protein. The data show tens of thousands of distinct CDR3 sequences, with 9.5% to 12% seen just once and 4.5% to 7% held by the top ten. The sample consisted of whole blood, taken at baseline. Receptors originate from an adult who was a healthcare worker with PCR-confirmed SARS-CoV-2 infection or an uninfected control (not recorded which).

In this sample, this clonotype turned up a few times. The chain has TRBV7-6 and TRBJ2-2; 9 bases are shared with TRBD2. Looked up from germline, CDR1 is SGHVS and CDR2 is FNYEAQ. This CDR3 region has 17 residues. Trimming took 0 bases from V and 5 from J; bases not matched to a gene: 7. CDR3 in amino acids: CASSLAAGGSWTGELFF. For the CDR3, the DNA is TGTGCCAGCAGCTTAGCAGCGGGGGGCTCTTGGACCGGGGAGCTGTTTTTT.

In its sample, this clonotype was seen a few times. The chain couples TRBV24-1 to TRBJ2-3, with a weak D call TRBD2 (5 bases). This CDR3 has 14 residues. Germline loops: CDR1 KGHDR, CDR2 SFDVKD. Trimming cost V 7 bases and J 2 bases, with 12 bases left between them. The CDR3 here is CATSYSDLTDTQYF. CDR3 DNA sequence: TGTGCCACCAGCTATAGCGACCTCACAGATACGCAGTATTTT.

The rearrangement uses TRBV6-6 and TRBJ2-6; maybe TRBD2 (5 bases). The V end lost 0 bases, the J end lost 2 bases, and 11 bases lay between the germline ends. Germline V lookup: CDR1 MNHNY, CDR2 SVGAGI (reference sequence). The CDR3 totals 17 residues. DNA of the CDR3: TGTGCCAGCAGTTACTCGAGAGGGCTAGCTGGGGCCAACGTCCTGACTTTC. Protein sequence: CASSYSRGLAGANVLTF.

This clonotype was found many times. The genes are TRBV5-6 and TRBJ1-4; a possible D gene is TRBD1 (6 bases). V was trimmed by 0 bases and J by 8 bases, leaving 14 bases between them. This CDR3 region has 15 residues. Germline V gene sequence: CDR1 SGHDT, CDR2 YYEEEE. Here the CDR3 DNA reads TGTGCCAGCAGCTTGGAAGGGGGGGGCGAGGAAAAACTGTTTTTT. Translating it yields CASSLEGGGEEKLFF. Full variable domain (rest looked up from reference TRBV5-6 and TRBJ1-4): DAGVTQSPTHLIKTRGQQVTLRCSPKSGHDTVSWYQQALGQGPQFIFQYYEEEERQRGNFPDRFSGHQFPNYSSELNVNALLLGDSALYLCASSLEGGGEEKLFFGSGTQLSVL.

In nucleotides, the CDR3 is TGTGCCAGCGGACGGGACAGGGCCTCTCCCCTCCACTTT. Amino acids: CASGRDRASPLHF. The V and J genes are TRBV5-6 and TRBJ1-6, with 9 bases identical to TRBD1. The CDR3 spans 13 residues. Germline values: CDR1 SGHDT, CDR2 YYEEEE. With V trimmed by 7 bases and J by 13 bases, 9 bases remained unmatched.

This clonotype came up a few times. This chain joins TRBV2 and TRBJ2-1; 12 bases line up with TRBD2. J gave up 8 bases and V 6 bases, and 8 bases lay outside the gene matches. Germline V CDR1 and CDR2: SNHLY, FYNNEI. The CDR3 sequence is 15 residues long. The CDR3 sequence is CASRGLAGWSYEQFF. The CDR3 nucleotides read TGTGCCAGCAGGGGACTAGCGGGCTGGAGTTATGAGCAGTTCTTC.

The V gene is TRBV11-2, the J gene TRBJ1-1; D unresolved. This CDR3 has 15 amino acids. V lost 7 bases, J lost 1 base, and 16 bases lay in between. Looked up from germline, CDR1 is SGHAT and CDR2 is FQNNGV. CDR3 sequence: CASTQPGGANTEAFF. For the CDR3, the DNA is TGTGCCAGCACCCAACCTGGAGGAGCGAACACTGAAGCTTTCTTT.

This chain links TRBV12-3 or TRBV12-4 with TRBJ2-1; 12 bases are a match to TRBD2. J lost 7 bases, V lost 6 bases, and 10 bases had no gene match. The length of the CDR3 is 16 residues. This chain's CDR3 is CASSLQTSGSVNEQFF. DNA for the CDR3: TGTGCCAGCAGCCTCCAGACTAGCGGGAGCGTGAATGAGCAGTTCTTC.

This clonotype was found a few times. This chain joins TRBV5-1 and TRBJ2-4; a weak D match, TRBD1 (6 bases). The CDR3 covers 15 residues. CDR1 SGHRS and CDR2 YFSETQ come from the germline V gene. The V end lost 0 bases, the J end lost 8 bases, and 15 bases lay between the germline ends. The CDR3 sequence: CASSLDGRGFDIQYF. The CDR3 DNA is TGCGCCAGCAGCTTGGATGGCAGGGGATTTGACATTCAGTACTTC.

The table lists this clonotype with a few counts. This chain links TRBV24-1 with TRBJ2-5, with 10 bases fitting TRBD1. V was pared by 3 bases and J by 5 bases, with 5 bases of the junction left unmatched. CDR3 length equals 15 residues. Germline lookup yields CDR1 KGHDR and CDR2 SFDVKD. The CDR3 sequence is CATSDPGTGVETQYF. CDR3 bases: TGTGCCACCAGTGATCCCGGGACAGGGGTTGAGACCCAGTACTTC.

The V and J genes are TRBV4-1 and TRBJ1-5; 9 nucleotides agree with TRBD1. This CDR3 has 16 amino acids. V lost 4 bases to trimming and J lost 4 bases; unmatched junction nucleotides: 8. CDR1 and CDR2 (germline): MGHRA, YSYEKL. The CDR3 here is CASSLSDRGRNQPQHF. In DNA form, the CDR3 reads TGCGCCAGCAGCCTATCCGACAGGGGGAGAAATCAGCCCCAGCATTTT.

Only a few counts were recorded for this clonotype. The V and J genes are TRBV7-9 and TRBJ2-7; TRBD2 matches at 7 bases. Germline values: CDR1 SEHNR, CDR2 FQNEAQ (reference sequence). The CDR3 sequence is 15 residues long. V trimming: 1 base; J trimming: 3 bases; junction bases outside the gene matches: 6. CDR3 nucleotides: TGTGCCAGCAGCTTAGGCGGGAGCCGCTTCTACGAGCAGTACTTC. It specifies CASSLGGSRFYEQYF.

The table lists this clonotype with a few counts. The chain has TRBV27 and TRBJ2-1; D perhaps matches TRBD2 (6 bases). This CDR3 is 16 amino acids long. V was clipped by 6 bases and J by 7 bases, with 22 bases between them. From germline, CDR1 is MNHEY and CDR2 SMNVEV (reference sequence). CDR3 sequence: CASRSYLRTGGNEQFF. The CDR3 DNA sequence: TGTGCCAGCAGATCTTATTTGAGGACTGGGGGGAATGAGCAGTTCTTC.

This clonotype was recorded many times. The rearrangement links TRBV30 to TRBJ1-2, with D possibly TRBD1 on 6 matching bases. Looked up from germline, CDR1 is GTSNPN and CDR2 is SVGIG (reference sequence). Trimming stripped 3 bases from V and 7 bases from J, with 18 bases between. The CDR3 covers 14 residues. The CDR3 reads CAWREQGDPFGYTF. CDR3 nucleotides: TGTGCCTGGAGAGAACAGGGTGATCCCTTTGGCTACACCTTC.

This clonotype was observed many times. J is TRBJ2-7 and V is TRBV15; TRBD2 agrees at 7 bases. Per the germline V gene, CDR1 is LNHNV and CDR2 is YYDKDF (reference sequence). The CDR3 length is 17 residues. V shed 0 bases, J shed 2 bases, and the junction held 10 bases outside the gene matches. This CDR3 reads CATSRDPLGGSAYEQYF. The CDR3 DNA reads as TGTGCCACCAGCAGAGATCCATTGGGGGGGAGTGCCTACGAGCAGTACTTC. The variable domain in full, completed from reference TRBV15 and TRBJ2-7, reads DAMVIQNPRYQVTQFGKPVTLSCSQTLNHNVMYWYQQKSSQAPKLLFHYYDKDFNNEADTPDNFQSRRPNTSFCFLDIRSPGLGDTAMYLCATSRDPLGGSAYEQYFGPGTRLTVT.

The chain uses TRBV7-3 and TRBJ2-5; 7 bases line up with TRBD2. The V segment lost 1 base and the J segment 3 bases; nucleotides outside the gene matches: 2. Germline V gene data show CDR1 as SGHTA and CDR2 as FQGTGA. The CDR3 is 14 amino acids. CDR3: CASSLMAGEETQYF. The CDR3 DNA is TGTGCCAGCAGCTTAATGGCGGGAGAAGAGACCCAGTACTTC. The entire variable domain, with the rest obtained from reference TRBV7-3 and TRBJ2-5, is as follows: GAGVSQTPSNKVTEKGKYVELRCDPISGHTALYWYRQSLGQGPEFLIYFQGTGAADDSGLPNDRFFAVRPEGSVSTLKIQRTERGDSAVYLCASSLMAGEETQYFGPGTRLLVL.

This clonotype occurred a few times. This chain joins TRBV28 and TRBJ1-1; unclear D gene. This CDR3 region has 9 residues. Per germline, CDR1 MDHEN and CDR2 SYDVKM. V was clipped by 5 bases and J by 11 bases, with 6 bases between them. CDR3 nucleotide sequence: TGTGCCAGCAGTGAAGAGGCTTTCTTT. Amino acids: CASSEEAFF.

This clonotype was seen ten or more times. This rearrangement joins TRBV6-1 to TRBJ2-1; D may be TRBD1 or TRBD2 (5 bases each). CDR1 is MNHNS and CDR2 is SASEGT in the germline V gene. Trimming stripped 4 bases from V and 3 bases from J, with 7 bases between. CDR3 length: 13 residues. The CDR3 sequence: CASSVGDYNEQFF. In DNA form, the CDR3 reads TGTGCCAGCAGTGTGGGGGACTACAATGAGCAGTTCTTC.

The V call is TRBV15, the J call TRBJ1-2; a weak D match, TRBD1 (6 bases). CDR3 length: 14 residues. Trimming removed 5 bases from V and 1 base from J, with 11 bases in between. Germline CDR1 reads LNHNV; CDR2 reads YYDKDF (reference sequence). The CDR3 loop reads CATSRGGGNYGYTF. The CDR3 DNA follows: TGTGCCACCAGCCGCGGGGGCGGTAACTATGGCTACACCTTC. Complete variable domain (other parts from reference TRBV15 and TRBJ1-2): DAMVIQNPRYQVTQFGKPVTLSCSQTLNHNVMYWYQQKSSQAPKLLFHYYDKDFNNEADTPDNFQSRRPNTSFCFLDIRSPGLGDTAMYLCATSRGGGNYGYTFGSGTRLTVV.

This clonotype showed up just a few times. This chain links TRBV27 with TRBJ2-7; D is perhaps TRBD1 (6 bases). V was pared by 5 bases and J by 5 bases, with 19 bases between. The CDR3 is 15 amino acids. CDR1 is MNHEY, CDR2 SMNVEV, per germline (reference sequence). CDR3 in DNA: TGTGCCAGCAGTCCTACCAGGGGAAATAGTCACGAGCAGTACTTC. It specifies CASSPTRGNSHEQYF.

This clonotype turned up a few times. The chain has TRBV6-2 or TRBV6-3 and TRBJ1-1; D not resolved. This CDR3 comprises 14 residues. Germline lookup yields CDR1 MNHEY and CDR2 SVGEGT. V was trimmed by 4 bases and J by 4 bases, leaving 13 bases between them. The CDR3 loop is CASSWNRRVTEAFF. As DNA, the CDR3 is TGTGCCAGCAGTTGGAATAGGAGGGTCACTGAAGCTTTCTTT.

Here the CDR3 reads CASSIGSADTQYF. CDR3 coding DNA: TGCGCCAGCAGCATCGGGAGCGCAGATACGCAGTATTTT. The chain links TRBV5-1 to TRBJ2-3; D might be TRBD2 (6 bases). V gave up 4 bases and J gave up 4 bases, with 10 bases separating them. Germline lookup yields CDR1 SGHRS and CDR2 YFSETQ. The CDR3 consists of 13 residues.

CDR3 loop: CASSPDSSSYEQYF. CDR3 coding DNA: TGTGCCAGCTCACCAGATAGCTCGTCCTACGAGCAGTACTTC. V is TRBV18 and J is TRBJ2-7; D is ambiguous. Trimming left V 2 bases short and J 1 base short, with 9 bases between. The germline V gene encodes CDR1 KGHSH and CDR2 LQKENI. This CDR3 is built from 14 residues.

This clonotype was recorded a few times. The chain has TRBV20-1 and TRBJ1-4; D gene unclear. Looked up from germline, CDR1 is DFQATT and CDR2 is SNEGSKA (reference sequence). The germline V and J ends were trimmed by 1 base and 8 bases, with 11 bases remaining between them. The CDR3 runs 13 residues. CDR3 loop: CSARGPLGEKLFF. CDR3 DNA sequence: TGCAGTGCTAGAGGACCTTTGGGAGAAAAACTGTTTTTT.

The V and J genes are TRBV10-3 and TRBJ2-3, with no clear D. Germline V gives CDR1 ENHRY, CDR2 SYGVKD. This CDR3 has 15 residues. V lost 11 bases to trimming and J lost 0 bases, with 18 bases between them. The CDR3 loop reads CAALDTTTSTDTQYF. The CDR3 DNA reads TGTGCCGCCCTCGACACGACCACTAGCACAGATACGCAGTATTTT.

The chain recombines TRBV30 with TRBJ2-3; a weak D match, TRBD1 (7 bases). Trimming shortened V by 7 bases and J by 2 bases, and 19 bases separated the two germline ends. The CDR3 spans 15 residues. CDR1 and CDR2 (germline): GTSNPN, SVGIG (reference sequence). The CDR3 loop is CASRSGGYPTDTQYF. CDR3 bases: TGTGCCTCCAGGTCAGGGGGGTACCCCACAGATACGCAGTATTTT.

This chain joins TRBV7-2 and TRBJ1-4; weak D call: TRBD1 (6 bases). CDR3 length: 13 residues. V was cut by 7 bases and J by 7 bases, with 13 bases left in between. Germline loops: CDR1 SGHTA, CDR2 FQGNSA. The CDR3 coding sequence is TGTGCCAGCAAAGGGGGTCTAGCTGAAAAACTGTTTTTT. Translating it yields CASKGGLAEKLFF.